This T cell receptor beta chain was retrieved from a study of cytomegalovirus exposure and HLA in healthy donors. This clone was seen only a few times. This CDR3 is built from 16 residues. J gave up 0 bases and V 6 bases, and 9 bases lay outside the gene matches. Per the germline V gene, CDR1 is LNHDA and CDR2 is SQIVND (reference sequence). 13 Jbeta primers and 60 Vbeta primers were used for the PCR. Profiling relied on immunoSEQ multiplex PCR, and the TCRdb table lists in-frame clones only, not all of them. The profile shows 120,000 or so clones, approximately 72% of them singletons. The rearrangement joins TRBV19 to TRBJ2-7, with TRBD1 matching 9 bases. The sequence came from a woman aged 45-60 years in good health and CMV-seropositive. The sequenced material came from PBMCs. CDR3 sequence reads: CASRGAGTGISYEQYF. CDR3 nucleotide sequence: TGTGCCAGTAGAGGCGCCGGGACAGGGATCTCCTACGAGCAGTACTTC.